This TCR beta chain is drawn from a study of molecular identifiers for immune sequencing clone quantification. Across the study: RNA from 20,000 or 100,000 naive CD8 cells was split five ways in replicates, with four sequenced. Broader study findings: It was shown that clones above 20 RNA copies held over 98% of effector molecules, but under 1% in naive cells.

TCRdb reprocessed the PCR reads with MiXCR, giving one entry per CDR3 protein. The table includes roughly 2,600 distinct CDR3 sequences, around 18% detected once. Sorted naive CD8 T cells were those defined as CD8+CD4-CCR7+CD45RA+. By share of the sample, this clonotype is large. Its specificity is unknown. The CDR3 extends over 16 amino acids. The V gene lost 0 bases and the J gene lost 4 bases, with 13 bases spanning the gap. Germline V gene data show CDR1 as SEHNR and CDR2 as FQNEAQ (reference sequence). Sample: naive CD8+ T cells from blood, with Jurkat cell RNA spiked in. The subset here: FACS-sorted CD8+CD4-CCR7+CD45RA+ naive T cells. This chain joins TRBV7-9 and TRBJ1-5; perhaps TRBD1 as D (5 bases). This sequence was found in a human donor in good health. Some libraries in this study had Jurkat cell RNA spiked in. CDR3 in amino acids: CASSLADAGSNQPQHF. CDR3 nucleotide sequence: TGTGCCAGCAGCTTAGCAGACGCAGGGTCAAATCAGCCCCAGCATTTT. Using reference TRBV7-9 and TRBJ1-5 for the parts outside the CDR3, the full variable domain is DTGVSQNPRHKITKRGQNVTFRCDPISEHNRLYWYRQTLGQGPEFLTYFQNEAQLEKSRLLSDRFSAERPKGSFSTLEIQRTEQGDSAMYLCASSLADAGSNQPQHFGDGTRLSIL.